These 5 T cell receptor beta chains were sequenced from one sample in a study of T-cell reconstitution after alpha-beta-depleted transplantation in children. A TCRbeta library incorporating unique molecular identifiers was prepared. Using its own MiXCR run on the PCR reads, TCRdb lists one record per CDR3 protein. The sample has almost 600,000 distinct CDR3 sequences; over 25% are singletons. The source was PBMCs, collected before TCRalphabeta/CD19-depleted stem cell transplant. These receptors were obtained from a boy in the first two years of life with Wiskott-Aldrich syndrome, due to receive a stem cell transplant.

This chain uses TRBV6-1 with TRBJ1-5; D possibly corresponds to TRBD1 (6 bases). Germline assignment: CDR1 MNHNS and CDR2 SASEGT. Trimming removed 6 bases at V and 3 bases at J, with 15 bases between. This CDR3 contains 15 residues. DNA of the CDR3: TGTGCCAGCAGAAGCAGGACAGCCAACAATCAGCCCCAGCATTTT. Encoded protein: CASRSRTANNQPQHF.

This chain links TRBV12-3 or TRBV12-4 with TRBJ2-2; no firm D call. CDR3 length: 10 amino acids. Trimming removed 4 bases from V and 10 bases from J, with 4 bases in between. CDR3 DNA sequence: TGTGCCAGCAGTTCCAAGGAGCTGTTTTTT. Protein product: CASSSKELFF.

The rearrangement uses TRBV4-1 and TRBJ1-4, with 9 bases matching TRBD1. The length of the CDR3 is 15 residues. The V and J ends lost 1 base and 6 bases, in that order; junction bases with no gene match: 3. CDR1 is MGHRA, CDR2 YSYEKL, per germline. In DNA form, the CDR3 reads TGCGCCAGCAGCCAAGGGGACAGGGAATATGAAAAACTGTTTTTT. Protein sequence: CASSQGDREYEKLFF.

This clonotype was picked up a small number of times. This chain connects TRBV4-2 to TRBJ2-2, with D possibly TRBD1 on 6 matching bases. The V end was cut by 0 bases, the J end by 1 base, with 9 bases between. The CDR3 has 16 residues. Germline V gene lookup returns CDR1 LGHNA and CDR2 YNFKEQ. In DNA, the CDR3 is TGTGCCAGCAGCCAAGAACAGGGAAGGAACACCGGGGAGCTGTTTTTT. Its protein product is CASSQEQGRNTGELFF.

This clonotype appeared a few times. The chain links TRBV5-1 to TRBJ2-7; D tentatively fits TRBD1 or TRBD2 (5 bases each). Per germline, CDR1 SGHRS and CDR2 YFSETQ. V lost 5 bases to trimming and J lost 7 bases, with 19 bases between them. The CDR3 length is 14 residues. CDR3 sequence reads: CASSRSAGAQEQYF. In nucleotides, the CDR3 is TGCGCCAGCAGTAGATCGGCCGGGGCGCAAGAGCAGTACTTC.